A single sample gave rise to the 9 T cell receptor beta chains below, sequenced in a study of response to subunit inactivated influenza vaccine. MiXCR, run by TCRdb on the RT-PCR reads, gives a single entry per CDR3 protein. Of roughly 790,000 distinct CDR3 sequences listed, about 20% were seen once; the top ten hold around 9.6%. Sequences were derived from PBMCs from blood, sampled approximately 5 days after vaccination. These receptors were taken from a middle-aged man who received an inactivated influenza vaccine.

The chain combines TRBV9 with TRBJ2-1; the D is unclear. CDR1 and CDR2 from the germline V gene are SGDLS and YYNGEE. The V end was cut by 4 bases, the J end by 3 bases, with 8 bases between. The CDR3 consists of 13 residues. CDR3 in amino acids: CASSTQLYNEQFF. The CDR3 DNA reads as TGTGCCAGCAGCACCCAACTCTACAATGAGCAGTTCTTC.

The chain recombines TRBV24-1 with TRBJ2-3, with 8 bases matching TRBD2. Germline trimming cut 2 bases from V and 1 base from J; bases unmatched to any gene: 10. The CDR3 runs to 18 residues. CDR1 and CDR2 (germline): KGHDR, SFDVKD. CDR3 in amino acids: CATSDSPGLAERTDTQYF. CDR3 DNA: TGTGCCACCAGTGATTCCCCTGGACTAGCCGAACGCACAGATACGCAGTATTTT.

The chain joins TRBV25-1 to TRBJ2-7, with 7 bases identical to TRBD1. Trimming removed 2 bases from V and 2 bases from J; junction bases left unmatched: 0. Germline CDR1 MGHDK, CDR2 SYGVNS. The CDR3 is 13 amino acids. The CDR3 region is CASSEQGAYEQYF. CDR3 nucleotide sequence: TGTGCCAGCAGTGAACAGGGGGCCTACGAGCAGTACTTC.

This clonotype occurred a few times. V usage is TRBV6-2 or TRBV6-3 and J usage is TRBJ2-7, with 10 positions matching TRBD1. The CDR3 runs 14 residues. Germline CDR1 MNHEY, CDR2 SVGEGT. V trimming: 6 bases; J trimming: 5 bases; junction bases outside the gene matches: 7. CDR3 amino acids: CASSTGTGAHEQYF. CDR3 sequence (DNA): TGTGCCAGCAGCACCGGGACAGGGGCCCACGAGCAGTACTTC.

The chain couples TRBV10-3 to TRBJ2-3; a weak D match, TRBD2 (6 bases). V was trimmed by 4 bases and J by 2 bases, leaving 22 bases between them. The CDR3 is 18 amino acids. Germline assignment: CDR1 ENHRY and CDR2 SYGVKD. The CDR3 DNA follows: TGTGCCATCAGTGGGTTAGCGGATCACCACATACACACAGATACGCAGTATTTT. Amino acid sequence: CAISGLADHHIHTDTQYF.

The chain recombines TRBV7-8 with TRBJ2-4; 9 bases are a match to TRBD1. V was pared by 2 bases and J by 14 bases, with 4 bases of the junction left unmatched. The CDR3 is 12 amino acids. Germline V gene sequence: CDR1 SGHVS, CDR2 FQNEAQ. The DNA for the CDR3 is TGTGCCAGCAGCTTAACTGGGACAGGGAAGTACTTC. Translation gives CASSLTGTGKYF.

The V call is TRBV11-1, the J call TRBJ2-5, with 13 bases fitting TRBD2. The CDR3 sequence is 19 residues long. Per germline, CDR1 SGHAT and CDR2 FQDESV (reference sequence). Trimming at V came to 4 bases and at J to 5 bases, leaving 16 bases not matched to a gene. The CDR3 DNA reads TGTGCCAGCAGCTCGCACCGGGGACTAGCGGGACCTTCAGCGGAGACCCAGTACTTC. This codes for CASSSHRGLAGPSAETQYF.

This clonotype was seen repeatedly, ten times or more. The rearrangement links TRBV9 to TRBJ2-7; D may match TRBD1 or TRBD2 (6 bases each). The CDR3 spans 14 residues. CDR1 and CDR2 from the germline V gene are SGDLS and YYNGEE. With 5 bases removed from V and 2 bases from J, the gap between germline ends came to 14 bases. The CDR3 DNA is TGTGCCAGCAGAGGGAACAGGGAGGCCTACGAGCAGTACTTC. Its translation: CASRGNREAYEQYF.

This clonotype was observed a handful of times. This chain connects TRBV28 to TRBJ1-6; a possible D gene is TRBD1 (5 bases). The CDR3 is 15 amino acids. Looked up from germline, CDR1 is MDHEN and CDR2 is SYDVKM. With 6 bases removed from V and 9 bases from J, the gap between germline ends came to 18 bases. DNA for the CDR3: TGTGCCAGCAGAAGCGGGACTTTTACGGCTTCACCCCTCCACTTT. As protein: CASRSGTFTASPLHF.